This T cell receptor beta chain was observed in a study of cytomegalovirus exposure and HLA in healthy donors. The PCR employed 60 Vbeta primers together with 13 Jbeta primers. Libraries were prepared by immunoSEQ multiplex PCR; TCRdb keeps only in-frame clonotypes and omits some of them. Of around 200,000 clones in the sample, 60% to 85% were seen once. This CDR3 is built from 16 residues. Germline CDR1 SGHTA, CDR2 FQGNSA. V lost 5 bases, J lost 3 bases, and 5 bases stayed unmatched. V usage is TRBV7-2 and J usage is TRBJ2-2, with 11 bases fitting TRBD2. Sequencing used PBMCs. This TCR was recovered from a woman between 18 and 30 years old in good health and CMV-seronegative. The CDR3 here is CASSLSGRGDTGELFF. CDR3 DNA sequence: TGTGCCAGCAGCCTTAGCGGGAGGGGGGACACCGGGGAGCTGTTTTTT.